The sequence of this TCR beta chain was determined in a study of response to subunit inactivated influenza vaccine. Germline lookup yields CDR1 MNHEY and CDR2 SMNVEV (reference sequence). The V end was cut by 5 bases, the J end by 3 bases, with 14 bases between. CDR3 length equals 14 residues. There are a few counts of this clonotype. TCRdb re-called the RT-PCR reads through MiXCR, storing one row per CDR3 protein. This table holds a few hundred thousand distinct CDR3 sequences, 11% to 15% found once. The chain is built from TRBV27 and TRBJ2-7, with a weak D call TRBD1 (6 bases). The sample was PBMCs from blood, taken less than 13 days after vaccination. The TCR originated in a man aged 50-59 years who received an inactivated influenza vaccine. In DNA form, the CDR3 reads TGTGCCAGCAGTCCGCCGACAGGACGCTACGAGCAGTACTTC. It encodes CASSPPTGRYEQYF.